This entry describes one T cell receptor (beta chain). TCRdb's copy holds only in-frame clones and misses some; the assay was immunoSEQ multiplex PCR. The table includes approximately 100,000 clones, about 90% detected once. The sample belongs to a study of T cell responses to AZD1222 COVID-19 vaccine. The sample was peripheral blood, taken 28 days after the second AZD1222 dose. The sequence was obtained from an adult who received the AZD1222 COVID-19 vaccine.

The DNA for the CDR3 is TGTGCCAGCAGCCTACCGCCCGGGGATACGCAGTATTTT. Translation: CASSLPPGDTQYF. This chain links TRBV5-6 with TRBJ2-3; D gene uncertain. CDR3 length: 13 amino acids. The V end was cut by 4 bases, the J end by 6 bases, with 12 bases between. Per the germline V gene, CDR1 is SGHDT and CDR2 is YYEEEE. Based on the CDR3 plus reference TRBV5-6 and TRBJ2-3, the full variable domain is DAGVTQSPTHLIKTRGQQVTLRCSPKSGHDTVSWYQQALGQGPQFIFQYYEEEERQRGNFPDRFSGHQFPNYSSELNVNALLLGDSALYLCASSLPPGDTQYFGPGTRLTVL.